One sample yielded the 22 T cell receptor beta chains listed below, sequenced in a study of blood T cells in healthy people across ages. A second PCR of 7 to 11 cycles used a sample-barcoded 5' primer and a J-beta primer mix. One entry per CDR3 protein results from TCRdb running MiXCR on the 5' RACE reads. The sample consists of around 1,800,000 distinct CDR3 sequences, about 39% of them appearing once. The sample was blood. These receptors were collected from a human donor in good health.

The CDR3 DNA sequence: TGTGCCAGCAGTTTATTCTCCGGATTAACAGATACGCAGTATTTT. The encoded protein is CASSLFSGLTDTQYF. The V call is TRBV27, the J call TRBJ2-3; D gene uncertain. Trimming took off 1 base at V and 3 bases at J, with 11 bases between the two ends. Germline V gene data show CDR1 as MNHEY and CDR2 as SMNVEV (reference sequence). The CDR3 loop spans 15 amino acids.

This clonotype was seen more than once but under ten times. The J gene is TRBJ1-4, the V gene TRBV4-3; 10 bases match TRBD1. The ends lost 3 bases at V and 7 bases at J; junction bases unmatched: 11. This CDR3 has 17 amino acids. Germline CDR1 LGHNA, CDR2 YSLEER. This CDR3 reads CASSQTHRQGATEKLFF. The CDR3 nucleotides are TGCGCCAGCAGCCAGACTCACAGACAGGGGGCTACTGAAAAACTGTTTTTT.

The sample holds a few counts of this clonotype. This chain links TRBV3-1 with TRBJ1-2; tentatively, D is TRBD1 (5 bases). Germline CDR1 and CDR2: LGHDT and YNNKEL (reference sequence). The CDR3 consists of 15 residues. V was cut by 0 bases and J by 2 bases, with 10 bases left in between. CDR3 in DNA: TGTGCCAGCAGCCAAGATGTTTGGGGCAACTATGGCTACACCTTC. It specifies CASSQDVWGNYGYTF.

V and J are TRBV9 and TRBJ1-2, with D perhaps matching TRBD1 (6 bases). V was shortened by 0 bases and J by 8 bases, with 11 bases between the two germline ends. The length of the CDR3 is 13 residues. CDR1 SGDLS and CDR2 YYNGEE come from the germline V gene. The CDR3 DNA is TGTGCCAGCAGCGTAGGGACAGCAGAGGGCTACACCTTC. Its translation is CASSVGTAEGYTF. The whole variable domain, filled in from reference TRBV9 and TRBJ1-2, reads DSGVTQTPKHLITATGQRVTLRCSPRSGDLSVYWYQQSLDQGLQFLIQYYNGEERAKGNILERFSAQQFPDLHSELNLSSLELGDSALYFCASSVGTAEGYTFGSGTRLTVV.

The chain is built from TRBV5-1 and TRBJ2-1, with 7 bases aligning to TRBD2. The CDR3 runs to 14 residues. After removal of 10 bases from V and 0 bases from J, the junction contained 7 bases not matched to a gene. CDR1 and CDR2 from the germline V gene are SGHRS and YFSETQ. The CDR3 nucleotides are TGCGCCCCCCTTAGGACTAGCTCCTACAATGAGCAGTTCTTC. This sequence encodes CAPLRTSSYNEQFF.

The chain recombines TRBV6-2 or TRBV6-3 with TRBJ2-7, with a possible D match to TRBD1 (6 bases). Between the trimmed V and J ends, which lost 7 bases and 0 bases, there was a span of 10 bases. The CDR3 length is 13 residues. Germline V gene data show CDR1 as MNHEY and CDR2 as SVGEGT. Here the CDR3 reads CASIGTNSYEQYF. CDR3 DNA: TGTGCCAGCATCGGGACAAACTCCTACGAGCAGTACTTC.

The chain uses TRBV20-1 and TRBJ1-2; maybe TRBD1 (5 bases). This CDR3 contains 15 residues. V shed 1 base and J shed 2 bases, with 14 bases lying between them. Germline values: CDR1 DFQATT, CDR2 SNEGSKA (reference sequence). The CDR3 sequence is CSARAWGKWNYGYTF. The CDR3 nucleotides are TGCAGTGCTAGAGCATGGGGCAAATGGAACTATGGCTACACCTTC.

This chain links TRBV5-1 with TRBJ1-2; tentatively, D is TRBD1 (5 bases). Germline loops: CDR1 SGHRS, CDR2 YFSETQ. The CDR3 loop spans 15 amino acids. V lost 4 bases and J 4 bases, leaving 17 bases between the germline ends. CDR3: CASSPPREIGYGYTF. Written as DNA, the CDR3 is TGCGCCAGCAGCCCGCCCAGGGAAATAGGCTATGGCTACACCTTC.

In its sample, this clonotype was seen a few times. V gene TRBV4-2 combines with J gene TRBJ2-7, with D unclear. V dropped 0 bases and J dropped 4 bases, with 7 bases sitting between them. CDR1 is LGHNA, CDR2 YNFKEQ, per germline. The CDR3 is 13 amino acids. The CDR3 bases are TGTGCCAGCAGCCAAGATTTCGGATACGAGCAGTACTTC. Translated: CASSQDFGYEQYF.

The chain carries TRBV7-6 and TRBJ2-7, with D possibly matching TRBD2 (7 bases). The CDR3 is 16 amino acids. V was trimmed by 0 bases and J by 1 base, leaving 13 bases between them. Germline CDR1 SGHVS, CDR2 FNYEAQ. The CDR3 spells CASSLAQGGRSYEQYF. The CDR3 nucleotides are TGTGCCAGCAGCTTAGCACAGGGCGGGAGATCCTACGAGCAGTACTTC.

The chain couples TRBV6-2 or TRBV6-3 to TRBJ2-5; 9 nucleotides line up with TRBD1. The DNA matches TRBJ2-7 better at its end, which makes the J call doubtful. Germline CDR1 MNHEY, CDR2 SVGEGT. This CDR3 region has 15 residues. The CDR3 region has the DNA TGTGCCAGCAGTTACGGGACAGGGCATTTGTACGAGCAGTACTTC. It codes for CASSYGTGHLYEQYF.

This clonotype came up many times. J is TRBJ2-1 and V is TRBV10-3; TRBD1 agrees at 10 bases. Trimming took 3 bases from V and 6 from J; bases not matched to a gene: 8. The CDR3 extends over 16 amino acids. Germline V gene data show CDR1 as ENHRY and CDR2 as SYGVKD. Written as DNA, the CDR3 is TGTGCCATCAGTGATATGGACAGGGGGAATTTCAATGAGCAGTTCTTC. Encoded protein: CAISDMDRGNFNEQFF.

The chain joins TRBV10-3 to TRBJ1-5; 7 bases are a match to TRBD1. After removal of 10 bases from V and 5 bases from J, the junction contained 8 bases not matched to a gene. The CDR3 has 13 residues. Looked up from germline, CDR1 is ENHRY and CDR2 is SYGVKD. The CDR3 is CATLDRVDQPQHF. The CDR3 coding sequence is TGTGCCACCCTCGACAGGGTCGATCAGCCCCAGCATTTT.

The rearrangement joins TRBV7-2 to TRBJ2-4, with 8 bases matching TRBD2. With the DNA end fitting TRBJ2-5 better, the J assignment may be wrong. In germline, CDR1 is SGHTA, CDR2 FQGNSA. The CDR3 is 15 residues long. The CDR3 DNA reads TGTGCCAGCAGCGACCCGGGGGGGCTGAGGGAGACCCAGTACTTC. Protein sequence: CASSDPGGLRETQYF.

The chain carries TRBV15 and TRBJ2-6; tentatively, D is TRBD1 (6 bases). CDR1 is LNHNV, CDR2 YYDKDF, per germline (reference sequence). The CDR3 is 14 residues long. Trimming removed 7 bases from V and 2 bases from J, with 9 bases in between. CDR3 amino acids: CATNHRAGANVLTF. The CDR3 DNA is TGTGCCACCAACCACAGGGCTGGGGCCAACGTCCTGACTTTC.

The V and J genes are TRBV11-2 and TRBJ2-1; the D is unclear. The V end lost 4 bases, the J end lost 10 bases, and 11 bases lay between the germline ends. CDR1 and CDR2 from the germline V gene are SGHAT and FQNNGV. The CDR3 length is 12 residues. The CDR3 coding sequence is TGTGCCAGCAGCTCGGGTCCGCTGGAGCAGTTCTTC. Amino acid sequence: CASSSGPLEQFF.

A few counts support this clonotype. The CDR3 bases are TGTGCCATCAGTGAGCGAGGGTACGAGCAGTACTTC. Amino acid sequence: CAISERGYEQYF. V usage is TRBV10-3 and J usage is TRBJ2-7; possible D gene TRBD2, 5 bases. This CDR3 spans 12 amino acids. Germline CDR1 is ENHRY and CDR2 is SYGVKD. Trimming left V 2 bases short and J 4 bases short, with 6 bases between.

For this clonotype: One end of the junction varies from germline; a read error may be responsible. V and J are TRBV18 and TRBJ1-4; D is unclear. Germline loops: CDR1 KGHSH, CDR2 LQKENI. This CDR3 is 13 amino acids long. The chain's CDR3 is CASSPRQAEKRFF. For the CDR3, the DNA is TGTGCCAGCTCACCACGCCAGGCCGAAAAACGGTTTTTT.

This rearrangement joins TRBV7-2 to TRBJ2-3; the D is unclear. Looked up from germline, CDR1 is SGHTA and CDR2 is FQGNSA. The CDR3 is 13 amino acids. Trimming left V 5 bases short and J 1 base short, with 7 bases between. CDR3 in amino acids: CTSSAPGTDTQYF. The CDR3 DNA reads TGTACCAGCAGCGCCCCTGGCACAGATACGCAGTATTTT.

V usage is TRBV29-1 and J usage is TRBJ1-3; no firm D call. The CDR3 covers 13 residues. Germline CDR1 is SQVTM and CDR2 is ANQGSEA. The germline V and J ends were trimmed by 3 bases and 4 bases, with 10 bases remaining between them. The CDR3 region is CSVDPQQGNTIYF. The CDR3 region has the DNA TGCAGCGTTGATCCTCAACAAGGAAACACCATATATTTT.

The DNA for the CDR3 is TGTGCCATCAGTGAGCAGGACGGATTGAACACTGAAGCTTTCTTT. It is translated as CAISEQDGLNTEAFF. The chain joins TRBV10-3 to TRBJ1-1; D gene ambiguous. The ends were cut back, 2 bases at V and 0 bases at J, with 10 bases in the middle. Germline V lookup: CDR1 ENHRY, CDR2 SYGVKD. CDR3 length: 15 amino acids.

This sequence joins TRBV20-1 and TRBJ1-1; perhaps TRBD1 as D (6 bases). The CDR3 runs 15 residues. Germline CDR1 DFQATT, CDR2 SNEGSKA (reference sequence). The V gene lost 6 bases and the J gene lost 0 bases, with 17 bases spanning the gap. The CDR3, as DNA: TGCAGTGCGGGGACATTCCTCGAAATGAACACTGAAGCTTTCTTT. Residues: CSAGTFLEMNTEAFF.